Below are 2 T cell receptor beta chains sequenced from a single sample in a study of T cells after yellow fever vaccination. One entry per CDR3 protein results from TCRdb running MiXCR on the 5' RACE reads. The repertoire holds some 160,000 distinct CDR3 sequences, about a tenth seen once, with around 40% in the top ten. The sequences come from CD8+ T cells sorted from PBMCs, collected 45 days after the yellow fever booster vaccination. These TCRs come from a man aged 18 to 29 who received the YFV17D yellow fever vaccine.

V usage is TRBV10-3 and J usage is TRBJ2-3; D unresolved. Germline loops: CDR1 ENHRY, CDR2 SYGVKD. The germline V and J ends were trimmed by 11 bases and 6 bases, with 12 bases remaining between them. This CDR3 is 11 amino acids long. The CDR3 protein is CAASSPDTQYF. The CDR3 DNA follows: TGTGCCGCCTCGTCGCCGGATACGCAGTATTTT.

The V call is TRBV9, the J call TRBJ1-3; D not certain. Trimming shortened V by 0 bases and J by 4 bases, and 17 bases separated the two germline ends. CDR1 is SGDLS, CDR2 YYNGEE, per germline. The CDR3 sequence is 17 residues long. CDR3 sequence: CASSVGVVRAAGNTIYF. CDR3 in DNA: TGTGCCAGCAGCGTAGGGGTTGTAAGGGCGGCCGGAAACACCATATATTTT.